The 21 T cell receptor beta chains in this list originate from one sample, sequenced in a study of beta chain features in type 1 diabetes. Sequenced material consisted of expressed TCRB transcripts (all of the isolated RNA was reverse transcribed). The protocol was immunoSEQ multiplex PCR, while the TCRdb copy is restricted to in-frame clones and leaves out a portion. The sample holds over 100,000 clones, about 40% seen once. The sample comprised stem cell memory CD4+ T cells from blood. The source is a woman younger than 30 in good health.

This clone was seen a single time. V gene TRBV9 combines with J gene TRBJ2-3, with 7 bases lining up with TRBD2. The CDR3 runs to 15 residues. The germline V gene encodes CDR1 SGDLS and CDR2 YYNGEE. V lost 2 bases to trimming and J lost 2 bases; unmatched junction nucleotides: 5. The CDR3: CASSVLAAVTDTQYF. The DNA for the CDR3 is TGTGCCAGCAGCGTCCTAGCGGCAGTCACAGATACGCAGTATTTT.

This clone was recorded at least ten times. The chain joins TRBV7-9 to TRBJ2-1, with no clear D. The CDR3 spans 11 residues. Trimming stripped 1 base from V and 9 bases from J, with 4 bases between. Looked up from germline, CDR1 is SEHNR and CDR2 is FQNEAQ (reference sequence). The CDR3 bases are TGTGCCAGCAGCTTAGTCCGTGAGCAGTTCTTC. Translating it yields CASSLVREQFF.

The sample holds one count of this clone. This chain connects TRBV10-2 to TRBJ1-5; no clear D. Trimming removed 3 bases from V and 6 bases from J, with 6 bases in between. CDR3 length: 12 residues. The V gene's germline CDR1 is WSHSY and CDR2 SAAADI. The CDR3 nucleotides are TGCGCCAGCAGTGAAGGAGGTCAGCCCCAGCATTTT. Translation: CASSEGGQPQHF.

This chain links TRBV11-1 with TRBJ1-1, with D possibly TRBD1 on 6 matching bases. Germline V gene sequence: CDR1 SGHAT, CDR2 FQDESV (reference sequence). Trimming removed 2 bases from V and 6 bases from J, with 19 bases in between. The CDR3 has 16 amino acids. In nucleotides, the CDR3 is TGTGCCAGCAGCTTAATCCGGGCAGGGGTGTTCCCTGAAGCTTTCTTT. It specifies CASSLIRAGVFPEAFF.

The chain recombines TRBV7-2 with TRBJ2-1; tentative D call: TRBD1 (5 bases). Germline V gives CDR1 SGHTA, CDR2 FQGNSA. V shed 5 bases and J shed 15 bases, with 20 bases lying between them. The CDR3 is 13 residues long. CDR3 DNA: TGTGCCAGCAGCCCTGTTTATGGGGCAGGCCTGTTCTTC. Protein product: CASSPVYGAGLFF.

The count of this clone is one. This chain joins TRBV6-5 and TRBJ2-3, with TRBD1 matching 7 bases. Unmatched junction bases numbered 5, after V lost 2 bases and J lost 3 bases. The CDR3 totals 15 residues. CDR1 is MNHEY, CDR2 SVGAGI, per germline. CDR3 residues: CASSYGQGVTDTQYF. CDR3 sequence (DNA): TGTGCCAGCAGTTACGGGCAGGGGGTGACAGATACGCAGTATTTT.

This clone showed up just a few times. The gene calls are TRBV19 and TRBJ1-1; 7 bases match TRBD1. Germline-derived CDR1 and CDR2 are LNHDA and SQIVND (reference sequence). The length of the CDR3 is 14 residues. With V trimmed by 7 bases and J by 2 bases, 7 bases remained unmatched. CDR3 in DNA: TGTGCCAGTACCCCACAGGGGATCAACACTGAAGCTTTCTTT. Translating gives CASTPQGINTEAFF.

This chain uses TRBV5-1 with TRBJ2-2; TRBD1 is a possible D gene (6 bases). The CDR3 loop spans 15 amino acids. Germline V gene data show CDR1 as SGHRS and CDR2 as YFSETQ. Trimming pared 4 bases from V and 1 base from J, leaving 11 bases between. In DNA, the CDR3 is TGCGCCAGCAGCGAGACGACAGGGAACACCGGGGAGCTGTTTTTT. Encoded protein: CASSETTGNTGELFF.

In its sample, this clone was seen once. The chain carries TRBV4-2 and TRBJ2-2; 16 positions agree with TRBD2. J was trimmed by 7 bases and V by 3 bases; bases with no gene match: 11. The germline V gene has CDR1 LGHNA and CDR2 YNFKEQ. CDR3 length: 19 residues. The CDR3 nucleotides are TGTGCCAGCAGCCACCTACCCGGGACTAGCGGGAGGGCCAACGGGGAGCTGTTTTTT. Translating gives CASSHLPGTSGRANGELFF.

The genes are TRBV29-1 and TRBJ1-1, with 7 bases that match TRBD1. V was pared by 3 bases and J by 4 bases, with 5 bases of the junction left unmatched. The CDR3 is 13 amino acids. Germline CDR1 reads SQVTM; CDR2 reads ANQGSEA. CDR3 protein: CSVDQGGGTEAFF. The CDR3 nucleotides are TGCAGCGTTGATCAGGGGGGAGGCACTGAAGCTTTCTTT. Combining the CDR3 with reference TRBV29-1 and TRBJ1-1 gives the whole variable domain SAVISQKPSRDICQRGTSLTIQCQVDSQVTMMFWYRQQPGQSLTLIATANQGSEATYESGFVIDKFPISRPNLTFSTLTVSNMSPEDSSIYLCSVDQGGGTEAFFGQGTRLTVV.

The rearrangement uses TRBV7-2 and TRBJ2-7, with D unclear. Trimming took 4 bases from V and 2 from J, leaving 9 bases between them. The germline gives CDR1 SGHTA, CDR2 FQGNSA. The CDR3 length is 13 residues. The CDR3 here is CASSSMGPYEQYF. Written as DNA, the CDR3 is TGTGCCAGCAGCTCCATGGGCCCCTACGAGCAGTACTTC.

This clone came up a few times. The V gene is TRBV5-1, the J gene TRBJ2-3; D may be TRBD1 (6 bases). CDR1 is SGHRS, CDR2 YFSETQ, per germline. The CDR3 has 15 residues. V lost 4 bases and J 3 bases, leaving 15 bases between the germline ends. In DNA form, the CDR3 reads TGCGCCAGCAGCCCCCGGGACACCCTAACAGATACGCAGTATTTT. Amino acids: CASSPRDTLTDTQYF.

This rearrangement joins TRBV11-2 to TRBJ1-3; D gene unclear. CDR1 SGHAT and CDR2 FQNNGV come from the germline V gene. V was trimmed by 1 base and J by 0 bases, leaving 13 bases between them. The CDR3 covers 17 residues. In DNA form, the CDR3 reads TGTGCCAGCAGCTTAGTCTTCGACCGGAGCTCTGGAAACACCATATATTTT. It specifies CASSLVFDRSSGNTIYF.

This clone has a handful of counts. The chain recombines TRBV2 with TRBJ2-7; 9 positions match TRBD2. The CDR3 runs to 14 residues. After removal of 4 bases from V and 4 bases from J, the junction contained 5 bases not matched to a gene. Looked up from germline, CDR1 is SNHLY and CDR2 is FYNNEI. Here the CDR3 DNA reads TGTGCCAGCAGTGTTCGGCGGGAGGGGTACGAGCAGTACTTC. Encoded protein: CASSVRREGYEQYF.

This chain uses TRBV28 with TRBJ1-5, with D possibly TRBD1 on 6 matching bases. CDR1 and CDR2 (germline): MDHEN, SYDVKM. Trimming pared 5 bases from V and 0 bases from J, leaving 20 bases between. This CDR3 has 18 residues. The CDR3 region is CASSPHRARHYSNQPQHF. The CDR3 DNA is TGTGCCAGCAGTCCGCACAGGGCCAGACATTATAGCAATCAGCCCCAGCATTTT.

The chain links TRBV7-6 to TRBJ2-7; 7 bases align to TRBD2. Per germline, CDR1 SGHVS and CDR2 FNYEAQ. The V and J ends lost 0 bases and 4 bases, in that order; junction bases with no gene match: 6. This CDR3 spans 15 amino acids. The CDR3 loop is CASSLAPGREYEQYF. CDR3 nucleotide sequence: TGTGCCAGCAGCTTAGCCCCAGGGAGGGAGTACGAGCAGTACTTC.

V gene TRBV28 combines with J gene TRBJ2-2; D perhaps matches TRBD1 (5 bases). The CDR3 covers 15 residues. Per germline, CDR1 MDHEN and CDR2 SYDVKM. Trimming stripped 7 bases from V and 0 bases from J, with 12 bases between. CDR3 DNA: TGTGCCAGCACTCCTGCAGGGCCGAACACCGGGGAGCTGTTTTTT. Its translation is CASTPAGPNTGELFF.

CDR3 sequence reads: CASSTRQGSSPLHF. The DNA for the CDR3 is TGTGCCAGCAGCACTCGACAGGGCTCATCACCCCTCCACTTT. The chain carries TRBV4-2 and TRBJ1-6; 7 positions match TRBD1. The CDR3 contains 14 residues. J gave up 10 bases and V 5 bases, and 8 bases lay outside the gene matches. Germline V gives CDR1 LGHNA, CDR2 YNFKEQ.

This clone was counted a few times. This chain connects TRBV18 to TRBJ2-1; D is undetermined. V was trimmed by 0 bases and J by 0 bases, leaving 6 bases between them. The CDR3 loop spans 15 amino acids. Germline CDR1 is KGHSH and CDR2 is LQKENI. The CDR3 loop reads CASSPPLSSYNEQFF. DNA of the CDR3: TGTGCCAGCTCACCACCGCTCAGCTCCTACAATGAGCAGTTCTTC.

The chain joins TRBV5-6 to TRBJ1-1; D perhaps matches TRBD1 (6 bases). The CDR3 runs 15 residues. The germline V gene has CDR1 SGHDT and CDR2 YYEEEE. The V end lost 5 bases, the J end lost 1 base, and 15 bases lay between the germline ends. CDR3 coding DNA: TGTGCCAGCAGTTGGGGGCGAGGGACGAACACTGAAGCTTTCTTT. Protein sequence: CASSWGRGTNTEAFF.

V usage is TRBV7-6 and J usage is TRBJ2-7, with 8 bases matching TRBD2. The CDR3 is 14 residues long. After removal of 7 bases from V and 5 bases from J, the junction contained 10 bases not matched to a gene. The V gene's germline CDR1 is SGHVS and CDR2 FNYEAQ. The CDR3 coding sequence is TGTGCCAGCACTACGGCGGGGGGTTGGGACGAGCAGTACTTC. Translating gives CASTTAGGWDEQYF.